The source of this T cell receptor (beta chain) is a study of cytomegalovirus exposure and HLA in healthy donors. Points from the study as a whole: A later analysis showed TCR association rates differing by HLA locus, peaking at DRB1 and lowest at HLA-C. In a later analysis, V- and J-gene trimming of beta chains associated with a DCLRE1C missense variant, replicated independently. Earlier analysis yielded a pattern in which most TCR beta V segments were productive about 90% or about 30% of the time.

The PCR contained 60 Vbeta and 13 Jbeta primers. The table came from immunoSEQ multiplex PCR; TCRdb's copy has only in-frame clones and leaves some out. The table lists over 110,000 clones, about 85% of them singletons. A note on this clone: No antigen is known for it.

The sequencing input was PBMCs. The origin of this receptor is a female donor in good health and CMV-seronegative.

The CDR3 DNA is TGTGCCAGCAGCTTAGATCGGTTAGCGGCCGAAGAGACCCAGTACTTC. Translating gives CASSLDRLAAEETQYF. The chain joins TRBV11-2 to TRBJ2-5, with a tentative D call TRBD2 (6 bases). V lost 0 bases, J lost 3 bases, and 14 bases lay in between. CDR1 is SGHAT and CDR2 is FQNNGV in the germline V gene. This CDR3 is 16 amino acids long.